One T cell receptor (beta chain) is described in this entry. Its matching antigen is unknown. It was second doses at about 4 or about 12 weeks that were pooled. The data originate from a study of T cell responses to AZD1222 COVID-19 vaccine. Overall study findings and caveats: Two AZD1222 doses significantly raised spike-specific TCR breadth and depth over controls. Samples come after the peak T cell response, not at day 14. Clonal diversity may have been underestimated in mostly white British donors.

Using immunoSEQ multiplex PCR, the repertoire was profiled, and TCRdb retains in-frame clones only, with some absent. Here the sample spans around 150,000 clones, about 92% being singletons. The sequence derives from an adult who received the AZD1222 COVID-19 vaccine. This material consisted of peripheral blood, taken 28 days after the second AZD1222 dose.

The CDR3 DNA is TGTGCCAGTAGTATCGTTCGAGGTCCCCTTACCTACAATGAGCAGTTCTTC. Translated, it gives CASSIVRGPLTYNEQFF. The gene calls are TRBV19 and TRBJ2-1; D gene uncertain. Trimming removed 3 bases at V and 2 bases at J, with 17 bases between. The CDR3 consists of 17 residues. Germline loops: CDR1 LNHDA, CDR2 SQIVND (reference sequence).